Described below is a single T cell receptor (beta chain) sequence and its context. This CDR3 has 16 amino acids. Germline assignment: CDR1 SGHNT and CDR2 YYREEE (reference sequence). The V segment lost 0 bases and the J segment 3 bases; nucleotides outside the gene matches: 9. Produced via immunoSEQ multiplex PCR; TCRdb's table is partial and in-frame only. The table includes some 60,000 clones, around 92% detected once. This entry comes from a study of blood T cell repertoires in COVID-19. Turning to the study itself: Sites across the United States, Italy and Spain contributed samples from acute and convalescent COVID-19. PBMCs, B-cell-depleted T cells, or T cells provided the cDNA or gDNA that made up the material.

Material for sequencing was peripheral blood. The chain is built from TRBV5-4 and TRBJ2-7; 7 bases match TRBD2. This clonotype was obtained from a man aged 60 to 69 with acute or convalescent COVID-19. The CDR3 coding sequence is TGTGCCAGCAGCTTGGCCCCTAGCGGATCATACTACGAGCAGTACTTC. This gives the protein CASSLAPSGSYYEQYF.